This entry concerns a single TCR beta chain. Its antigen is not known. Profiling relied on immunoSEQ multiplex PCR, and the TCRdb table lists in-frame clones only, not all of them. The profile covers more than 30,000 clones, with roughly 86% appearing a single time and approximately 2.4% taken by the ten largest. Germline-derived CDR1 and CDR2 are SEHNR and FQNEAQ (reference sequence). The CDR3 has 14 amino acids. The V and J ends lost 8 bases and 1 base respectively, with 15 bases between them. This sample is drawn from a study of OX40 agonist ivuxolimab in advanced cancers. The study's findings and limits: Also present in some nonresponders was a low level of normalized T-cell clonal expansion. Averaged across samples, CD8+ T cells carried more expanded clones than CD4+ did. The study observed clonal expansion of CD4+ and CD8+ blood T cells by week 6 at 0.1 to 3.0 mg/kg.

This rearrangement joins TRBV7-9 to TRBJ2-7, with a weak D call TRBD2 (5 bases). The sequence was obtained from an adult with an advanced solid tumor such as melanoma, head and neck, liver or kidney cancer. The source was CD4+ or CD8+ T cells sorted from blood, collected in a trial of the OX40 agonist ivuxolimab. CDR3 sequence: CASSRLTPSYEQYF. In DNA, the CDR3 is TGTGCCAGCTCTCGACTAACTCCTTCCTACGAGCAGTACTTC.